The entry that follows covers one T cell receptor (beta chain) sequence. Germline V gene sequence: CDR1 MDHEN, CDR2 SYDVKM. The CDR3 is 16 residues long. The trim removed 5 bases at V and 4 bases at J, leaving 11 bases unmatched. Primed by a sample-barcoded 5' primer and a J-beta primer mix, a second PCR proceeded for 7 to 11 cycles. Each CDR3 protein gets one entry after TCRdb re-called the 5' RACE reads with MiXCR. The sample shows over 1,500,000 distinct CDR3 sequences, roughly two fifths of them seen only once. These data are taken from a study of blood T cells in healthy people across ages. Across the study: Template switching captured about one barcoded beta molecule per two T cells.

Peripheral blood was drawn, 7.5 to 10 milliliters per donor. The source material was blood. The receptor was isolated from a human donor in good health. The chain is built from TRBV28 and TRBJ1-5; 7 nucleotides agree with TRBD1. The CDR3 sequence is CASSLLSTGPNQPQHF. The CDR3 DNA reads as TGTGCCAGCAGTCTACTTTCGACAGGGCCGAATCAGCCCCAGCATTTT.